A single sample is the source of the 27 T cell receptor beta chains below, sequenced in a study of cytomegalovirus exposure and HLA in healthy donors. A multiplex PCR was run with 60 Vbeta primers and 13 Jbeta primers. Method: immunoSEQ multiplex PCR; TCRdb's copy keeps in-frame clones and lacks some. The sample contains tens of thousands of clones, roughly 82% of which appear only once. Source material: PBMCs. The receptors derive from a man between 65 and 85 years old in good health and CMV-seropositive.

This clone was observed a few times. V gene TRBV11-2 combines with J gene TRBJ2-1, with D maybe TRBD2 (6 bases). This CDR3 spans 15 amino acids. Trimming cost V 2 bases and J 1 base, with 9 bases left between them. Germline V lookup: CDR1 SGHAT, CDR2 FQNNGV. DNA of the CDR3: TGTGCCAGCAGCTTAAGCGGGCAGTCCTACAATGAGCAGTTCTTC. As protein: CASSLSGQSYNEQFF. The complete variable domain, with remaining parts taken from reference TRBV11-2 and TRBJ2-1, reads EAGVAQSPRYKIIEKRQSVAFWCNPISGHATLYWYQQILGQGPKLLIQFQNNGVVDDSQLPKDRFSAERLKGVDSTLKIQPAKLEDSAVYLCASSLSGQSYNEQFFGPGTRLTVL.

CDR3 protein: CASTRGGTGPYEQYF. DNA of the CDR3: TGTGCCAGCACCCGAGGGGGGACAGGGCCCTACGAGCAGTACTTC. This chain links TRBV7-3 with TRBJ2-7; 9 bases fit TRBD1. This CDR3 has 15 residues. Looked up from germline, CDR1 is SGHTA and CDR2 is FQGTGA. V trimming: 7 bases; J trimming: 2 bases; junction bases outside the gene matches: 9.

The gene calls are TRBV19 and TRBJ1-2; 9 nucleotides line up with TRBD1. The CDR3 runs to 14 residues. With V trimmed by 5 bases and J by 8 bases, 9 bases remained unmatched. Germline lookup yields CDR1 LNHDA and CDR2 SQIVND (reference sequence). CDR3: CASSPPDRGYGYTF. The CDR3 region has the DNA TGTGCCAGTAGTCCCCCGGACAGGGGTTACGGCTACACCTTC.

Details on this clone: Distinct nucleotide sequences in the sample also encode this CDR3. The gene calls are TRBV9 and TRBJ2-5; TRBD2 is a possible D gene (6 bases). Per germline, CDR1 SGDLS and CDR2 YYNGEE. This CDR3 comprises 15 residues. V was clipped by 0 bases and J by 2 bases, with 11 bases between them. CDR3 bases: TGTGCCAGCAGCGTAGGTAGCGGAGGTCAAGAGACCCAGTACTTC. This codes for CASSVGSGGQETQYF.

The CDR3 sequence: CASSSWTGGYTF. DNA of the CDR3: TGTGCCAGCAGTTCGTGGACAGGTGGCTACACCTTC. V is TRBV7-2 and J is TRBJ1-2; the match to TRBD1 covers 7 bases. The CDR3 extends over 12 amino acids. With 6 bases clipped from V and 7 bases from J, the junction kept 5 bases outside the gene matches. The V gene's germline CDR1 is SGHTA and CDR2 FQGNSA.

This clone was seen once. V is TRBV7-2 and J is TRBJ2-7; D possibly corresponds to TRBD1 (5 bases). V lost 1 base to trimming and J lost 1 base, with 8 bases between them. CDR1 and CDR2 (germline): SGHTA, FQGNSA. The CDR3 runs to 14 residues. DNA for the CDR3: TGTGCCAGCAGCTTAGGGGGCCCATCCTACGAGCAGTACTTC. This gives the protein CASSLGGPSYEQYF.

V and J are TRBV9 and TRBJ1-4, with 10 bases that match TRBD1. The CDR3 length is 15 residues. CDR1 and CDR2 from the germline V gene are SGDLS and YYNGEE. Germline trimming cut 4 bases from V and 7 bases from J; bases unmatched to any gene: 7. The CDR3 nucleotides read TGTGCCAGCAGCCCTACTGGACAGGGGGGTGAAAAACTGTTTTTT. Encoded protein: CASSPTGQGGEKLFF.

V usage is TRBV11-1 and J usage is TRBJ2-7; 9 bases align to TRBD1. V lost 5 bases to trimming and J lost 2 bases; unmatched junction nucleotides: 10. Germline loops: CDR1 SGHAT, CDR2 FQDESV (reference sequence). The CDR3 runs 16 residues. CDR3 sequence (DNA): TGTGCCAGCAGCCCCGACGGACAGGGGCTCCCCTACGAGCAGTACTTC. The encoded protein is CASSPDGQGLPYEQYF.

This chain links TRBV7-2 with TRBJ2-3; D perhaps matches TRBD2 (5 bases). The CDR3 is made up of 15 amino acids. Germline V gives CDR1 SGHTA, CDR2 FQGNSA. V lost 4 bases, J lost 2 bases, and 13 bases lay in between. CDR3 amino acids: CASSSGLGYTDTQYF. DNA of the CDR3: TGTGCCAGCAGCTCAGGACTGGGTTACACAGATACGCAGTATTTT.

Here the CDR3 DNA reads TGTGCCAGTAGTATGGGCGGGGCGGCAGATACGCAGTATTTT. It codes for CASSMGGAADTQYF. The V and J genes are TRBV19 and TRBJ2-3, with a weak D call TRBD2 (6 bases). The CDR3 spans 14 residues. Germline assignment: CDR1 LNHDA and CDR2 SQIVND (reference sequence). V lost 3 bases and J lost 4, with 11 bases in between.

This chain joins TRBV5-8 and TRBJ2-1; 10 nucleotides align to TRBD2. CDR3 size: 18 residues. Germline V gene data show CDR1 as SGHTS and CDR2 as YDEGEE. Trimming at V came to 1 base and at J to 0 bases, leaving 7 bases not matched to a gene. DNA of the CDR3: TGTGCCAGCAGCTTGTACTATAGCGGGGGGTACTCCTACAATGAGCAGTTCTTC. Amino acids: CASSLYYSGGYSYNEQFF.

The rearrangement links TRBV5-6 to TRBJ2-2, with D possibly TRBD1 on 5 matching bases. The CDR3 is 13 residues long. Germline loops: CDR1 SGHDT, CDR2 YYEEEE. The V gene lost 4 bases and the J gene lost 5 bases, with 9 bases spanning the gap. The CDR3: CASSLQGTGELFF. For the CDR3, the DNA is TGTGCCAGCAGCCTCCAGGGTACCGGGGAGCTGTTTTTT.

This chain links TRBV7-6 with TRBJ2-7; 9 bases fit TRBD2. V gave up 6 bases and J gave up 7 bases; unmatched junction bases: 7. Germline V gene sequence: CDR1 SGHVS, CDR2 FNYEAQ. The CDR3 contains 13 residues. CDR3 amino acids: CASSDPLAGEQYF. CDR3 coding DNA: TGTGCCAGCAGTGACCCCCTAGCGGGAGAGCAGTACTTC. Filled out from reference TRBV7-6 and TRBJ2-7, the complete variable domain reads GAGVSQSPRYKVTKRGQDVALRCDPISGHVSLYWYRQALGQGPEFLTYFNYEAQQDKSGLPNDRFSAERPEGSISTLTIQRTEQRDSAMYRCASSDPLAGEQYFGPGTRLTVT.

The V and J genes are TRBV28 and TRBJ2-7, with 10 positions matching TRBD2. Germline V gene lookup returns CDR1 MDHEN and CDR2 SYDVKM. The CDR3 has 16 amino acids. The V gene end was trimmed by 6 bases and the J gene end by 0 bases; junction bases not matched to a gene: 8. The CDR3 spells CASSPGLAARSYEQYF. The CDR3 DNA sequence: TGTGCCAGCAGCCCCGGACTAGCGGCCCGCTCCTACGAGCAGTACTTC.

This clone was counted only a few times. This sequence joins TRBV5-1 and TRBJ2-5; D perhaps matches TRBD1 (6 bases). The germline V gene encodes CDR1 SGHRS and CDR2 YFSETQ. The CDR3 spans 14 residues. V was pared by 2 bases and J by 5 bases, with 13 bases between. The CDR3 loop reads CASSFLGAGETQYF. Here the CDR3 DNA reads TGCGCCAGCAGCTTCCTGGGGGCTGGTGAGACCCAGTACTTC.

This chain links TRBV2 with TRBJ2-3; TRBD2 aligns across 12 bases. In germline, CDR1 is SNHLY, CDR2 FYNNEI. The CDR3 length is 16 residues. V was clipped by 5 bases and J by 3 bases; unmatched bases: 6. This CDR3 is CASSLGLAGITDTQYF. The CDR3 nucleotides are TGTGCCAGCAGTCTAGGACTAGCGGGGATTACAGATACGCAGTATTTT.

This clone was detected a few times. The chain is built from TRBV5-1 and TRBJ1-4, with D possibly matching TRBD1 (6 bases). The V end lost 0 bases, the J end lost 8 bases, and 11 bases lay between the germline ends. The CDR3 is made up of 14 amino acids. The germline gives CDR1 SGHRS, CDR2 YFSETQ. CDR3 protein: CASSLVRGSEKLFF. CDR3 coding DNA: TGCGCCAGCAGCTTGGTCAGGGGAAGCGAAAAACTGTTTTTT.

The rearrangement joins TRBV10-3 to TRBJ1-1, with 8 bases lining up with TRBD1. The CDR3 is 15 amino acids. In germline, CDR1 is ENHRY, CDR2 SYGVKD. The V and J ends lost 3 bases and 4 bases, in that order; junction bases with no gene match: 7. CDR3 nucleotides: TGTGCCATCAGTGAACGAAGCCAGGGGGCCACTGAAGCTTTCTTT. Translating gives CAISERSQGATEAFF.

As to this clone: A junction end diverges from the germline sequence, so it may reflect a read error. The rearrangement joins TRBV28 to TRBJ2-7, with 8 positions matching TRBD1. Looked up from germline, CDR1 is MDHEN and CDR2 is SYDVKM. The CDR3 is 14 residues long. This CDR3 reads CASSLQDRAYGQYF. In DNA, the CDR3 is TGTGCCAGCAGCCTTCAGGACAGGGCTTACGGGCAGTACTTC.

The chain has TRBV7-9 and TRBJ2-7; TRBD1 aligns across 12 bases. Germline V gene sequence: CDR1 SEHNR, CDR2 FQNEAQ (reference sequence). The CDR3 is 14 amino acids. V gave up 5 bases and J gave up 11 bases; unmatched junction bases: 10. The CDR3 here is CASSPGTGGVMEYF. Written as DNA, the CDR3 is TGTGCCAGCAGCCCCGGGACAGGGGGCGTTATGGAGTACTTC.

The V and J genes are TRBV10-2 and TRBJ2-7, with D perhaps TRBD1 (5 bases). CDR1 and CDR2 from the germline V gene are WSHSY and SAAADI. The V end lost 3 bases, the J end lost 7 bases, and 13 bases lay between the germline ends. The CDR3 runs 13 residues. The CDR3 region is CASSEGPDREQYF. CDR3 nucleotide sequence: TGCGCCAGCAGTGAAGGACCTGACAGAGAGCAGTACTTC.

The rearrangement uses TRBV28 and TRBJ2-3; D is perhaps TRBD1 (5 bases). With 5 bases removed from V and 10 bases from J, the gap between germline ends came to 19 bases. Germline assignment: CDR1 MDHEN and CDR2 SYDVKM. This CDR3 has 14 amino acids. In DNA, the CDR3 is TGTGCCAGCAGTACCGCATTTGGATCGACAGCGCAGTATTTT. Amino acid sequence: CASSTAFGSTAQYF. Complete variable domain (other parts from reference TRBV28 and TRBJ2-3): DVKVTQSSRYLVKRTGEKVFLECVQDMDHENMFWYRQDPGLGLRLIYFSYDVKMKEKGDIPEGYSVSREKKERFSLILESASTNQTSMYLCASSTAFGSTAQYFGPGTRLTVL.

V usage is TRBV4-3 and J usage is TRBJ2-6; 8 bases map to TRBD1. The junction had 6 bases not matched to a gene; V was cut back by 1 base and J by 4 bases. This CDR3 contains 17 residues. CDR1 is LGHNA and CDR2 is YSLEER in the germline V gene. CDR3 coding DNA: TGCGCCAGCAGCCAAGGGGGGACAGGTTACGGGGCCAACGTCCTGACTTTC. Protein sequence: CASSQGGTGYGANVLTF.

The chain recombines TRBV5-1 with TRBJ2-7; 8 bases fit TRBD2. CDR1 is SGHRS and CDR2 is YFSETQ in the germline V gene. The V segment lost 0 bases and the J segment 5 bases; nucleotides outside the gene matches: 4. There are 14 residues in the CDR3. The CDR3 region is CASSLGGGNDEQYF. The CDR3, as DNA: TGCGCCAGCAGCTTGGGCGGGGGGAACGACGAGCAGTACTTC.

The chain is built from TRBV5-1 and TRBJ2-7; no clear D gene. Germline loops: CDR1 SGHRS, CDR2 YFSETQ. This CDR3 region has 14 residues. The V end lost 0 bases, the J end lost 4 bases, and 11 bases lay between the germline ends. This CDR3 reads CASSLALTGYEQYF. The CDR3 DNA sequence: TGCGCCAGCAGCTTGGCGTTAACCGGGTACGAGCAGTACTTC.

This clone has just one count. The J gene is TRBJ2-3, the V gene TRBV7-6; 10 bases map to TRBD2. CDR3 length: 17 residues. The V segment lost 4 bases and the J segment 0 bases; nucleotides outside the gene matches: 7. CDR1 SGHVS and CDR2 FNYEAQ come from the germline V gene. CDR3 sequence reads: CASSYRGTSASTDTQYF. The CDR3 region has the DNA TGTGCCAGCAGCTACAGAGGGACTAGCGCGAGCACAGATACGCAGTATTTT. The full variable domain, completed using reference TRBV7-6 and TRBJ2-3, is GAGVSQSPRYKVTKRGQDVALRCDPISGHVSLYWYRQALGQGPEFLTYFNYEAQQDKSGLPNDRFSAERPEGSISTLTIQRTEQRDSAMYRCASSYRGTSASTDTQYFGPGTRLTVL.

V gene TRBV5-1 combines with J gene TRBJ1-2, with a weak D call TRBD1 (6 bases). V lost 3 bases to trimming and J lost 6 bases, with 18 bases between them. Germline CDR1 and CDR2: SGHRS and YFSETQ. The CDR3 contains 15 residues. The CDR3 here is CASSSSGGRGNGYTF. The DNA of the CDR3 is TGCGCCAGCAGCTCAAGCGGGGGCAGGGGAAATGGCTACACCTTC.